These T cell receptor beta chains were read from a single sample in a study of identical twins. TCRdb independently ran MiXCR on the 5' RACE reads; one entry per CDR3 protein. Found here are about 240,000 distinct CDR3 sequences, 10% to 13% of them singletons; the top ten hold approximately 9.1%. The sequenced sample was memory T cells sorted from blood. The source of these receptors is a man aged 45-65 years in good health. The CDR3 runs from the conserved cysteine through the conserved F or W. A D gene is named only where the DNA matches it firmly. Only some rows state a clone size, as once, few, many or a class for expanded clones.

v_call: TRBV7-8
clone_size: many
j_call: TRBJ1-1
d_call: TRBD1
cdr3_length: 14
cdr3_aa: CASSLIRQGTEAFF
cdr3_nt: TGTGCCAGCAGCTTGATCAGACAGGGGACTGAAGCTTTCTTT

v_call: TRBV9
clone_size: many
j_call: TRBJ2-4
d_call: -
cdr3_length: 15
cdr3_aa: CASSVDGVAKNIQYF
cdr3_nt: TGTGCCAGCAGCGTAGACGGGGTAGCCAAAAACATTCAGTACTTC

v_call: TRBV5-1
clone_size: few
j_call: TRBJ1-2
d_call: -
cdr3_length: 14
cdr3_aa: CASSLLEGSYGYTF
cdr3_nt: TGCGCCAGCAGCCTCCTTGAGGGTAGCTATGGCTACACCTTC

v_call: TRBV7-2
clone_size: many
j_call: TRBJ2-6
d_call: -
cdr3_length: 15
cdr3_aa: CASSRGNSGANVLTF
cdr3_nt: TGTGCCAGCAGTAGAGGGAACTCTGGGGCCAACGTCCTGACTTTC

v_call: TRBV12-3/TRBV12-4
clone_size: many
j_call: TRBJ2-1
d_call: -
cdr3_length: 15
cdr3_aa: CASSPGTSLLDEQFF
cdr3_nt: TGTGCCAGCAGTCCCGGGACATCCCTGTTGGATGAGCAGTTCTTC

v_call: TRBV2
clone_size: many
j_call: TRBJ2-3
d_call: TRBD2
cdr3_length: 15
cdr3_aa: CASSGASGSADTQYF
cdr3_nt: TGTGCCAGCAGTGGGGCTAGCGGGAGCGCAGATACGCAGTATTTT

v_call: TRBV27
clone_size: many
j_call: TRBJ2-7
d_call: -
cdr3_length: 14
cdr3_aa: CASRPRDRLGEQYF
cdr3_nt: TGTGCCAGCAGACCACGGGACCGCTTGGGAGAGCAGTACTTC

v_call: TRBV29-1
clone_size: many
j_call: TRBJ2-2
d_call: -
cdr3_length: 15
cdr3_aa: CSVEVPGHPTGELFF
cdr3_nt: TGCAGCGTTGAAGTCCCGGGACACCCCACCGGGGAGCTGTTTTTT

v_call: TRBV27
clone_size: -
j_call: TRBJ1-5
d_call: TRBD1
cdr3_length: 15
cdr3_aa: CASSPSDRGRQPQHF
cdr3_nt: TGTGCCAGCAGCCCCTCGGACAGGGGGCGTCAGCCCCAGCATTTT

v_call: TRBV7-2
clone_size: few
j_call: TRBJ2-1
d_call: -
cdr3_length: 17
cdr3_aa: CASSLFLGGRRDNEQFF
cdr3_nt: TGTGCCAGCAGCCTCTTTTTGGGGGGGCGAAGGGACAATGAGCAGTTCTTC

v_call: TRBV6-6
clone_size: few
j_call: TRBJ2-5
d_call: TRBD2
cdr3_length: 12
cdr3_aa: CASSGVGETQYF
cdr3_nt: TGTGCCAGTAGCGGGGTTGGTGAGACCCAGTACTTC

v_call: TRBV4-2
clone_size: few
j_call: TRBJ2-1
d_call: -
cdr3_length: 14
cdr3_aa: CASSQNRQYNEQFF
cdr3_nt: TGTGCCAGCAGCCAAAACAGACAGTACAATGAGCAGTTCTTC

v_call: TRBV28
clone_size: -
j_call: TRBJ2-1
d_call: TRBD1
cdr3_length: 15
cdr3_aa: CASSPRQGEYNEQFF
cdr3_nt: TGTGCCAGCAGTCCTCGACAGGGGGAGTACAATGAGCAGTTCTTC

v_call: TRBV4-3
clone_size: many
j_call: TRBJ2-2
d_call: -
cdr3_length: 13
cdr3_aa: CASSPVRGGELFF
cdr3_nt: TGCGCCAGCAGCCCAGTTAGGGGCGGGGAGCTGTTTTTT

v_call: TRBV12-3/TRBV12-4
clone_size: many
j_call: TRBJ2-3
d_call: TRBD2
cdr3_length: 15
cdr3_aa: CASSLASGGADTQYF
cdr3_nt: TGTGCCAGCAGTTTGGCTAGCGGGGGGGCAGATACGCAGTATTTT

v_call: TRBV7-2
clone_size: many
j_call: TRBJ2-4
d_call: -
cdr3_length: 17
cdr3_aa: CASSLGLGRRGKNIQYF
cdr3_nt: TGTGCCAGCAGCTTAGGGCTTGGACGGAGGGGCAAAAACATTCAGTACTTC